Below, 22 T cell receptor beta chains from the same sample are listed, as sequenced in a study of blood T cell repertoires in COVID-19. TCRdb's table, derived via immunoSEQ multiplex PCR, lists solely in-frame clones and lacks some. The table lists over 200,000 clones, around nine tenths of them singletons. Material for sequencing was peripheral blood. These receptors all stem from a man aged 55-75 years who had recovered from COVID-19.

This sequence joins TRBV5-5 and TRBJ2-7, with 10 bases aligning to TRBD2. The CDR3 loop spans 15 amino acids. The V gene's germline CDR1 is SGHKS and CDR2 YYEKEE (reference sequence). J gave up 1 base and V 3 bases, and 4 bases lay outside the gene matches. CDR3 protein: CASSWLAGDSYEQYF. CDR3 nucleotides: TGTGCCAGCAGCTGGCTAGCGGGAGATTCCTACGAGCAGTACTTC.

This sequence joins TRBV27 and TRBJ2-3, with 7 nucleotides matching TRBD2. Germline V gene data show CDR1 as MNHEY and CDR2 as SMNVEV (reference sequence). The CDR3 is 15 amino acids. Trimming took 6 bases from V and 5 from J; bases not matched to a gene: 11. CDR3 sequence: CASSPPGEGQDTQYF. The CDR3 DNA sequence: TGTGCCAGCAGCCCCCCGGGGGAGGGCCAAGATACGCAGTATTTT.

This chain uses TRBV6-6 with TRBJ2-2; 11 positions agree with TRBD2. In germline, CDR1 is MNHNY, CDR2 SVGAGI (reference sequence). The trim removed 6 bases at V and 7 bases at J, leaving 10 bases unmatched. This CDR3 has 16 amino acids. The CDR3 DNA reads as TGTGCCAGCAGCGCACTAGCGGGAGACCGGGGCGGGGAGCTGTTTTTT. Amino acids: CASSALAGDRGGELFF.

This chain joins TRBV7-3 and TRBJ1-2; TRBD1 is a possible D gene (5 bases). The CDR3 covers 15 residues. Trimming left V 4 bases short and J 5 bases short, with 17 bases between. The germline V gene has CDR1 SGHTA and CDR2 FQGTGA. The CDR3: CASSSQSTGPYGYTF. As DNA, the CDR3 is TGTGCCAGCAGCTCTCAATCTACAGGTCCATATGGCTACACCTTC.

This chain connects TRBV7-6 to TRBJ1-1, with D perhaps matching TRBD1 (6 bases). The CDR3 is 15 residues long. Germline V CDR1 and CDR2: SGHVS, FNYEAQ. The V end was cut by 5 bases, the J end by 1 base, with 14 bases between. The CDR3 reads CASSPRGQTNTEAFF. CDR3 nucleotides: TGTGCCAGCAGCCCCCGAGGACAGACGAACACTGAAGCTTTCTTT.

This rearrangement joins TRBV18 to TRBJ2-2, with 7 bases aligning to TRBD2. CDR3 length equals 18 residues. The junction had 8 bases not matched to a gene; V was cut back by 0 bases and J by 1 base. Germline loops: CDR1 KGHSH, CDR2 LQKENI. Here the CDR3 reads CASSPPSRGRLNTGELFF. The CDR3 DNA sequence: TGTGCCAGCTCACCACCTTCACGCGGGAGACTGAACACCGGGGAGCTGTTTTTT.

The gene calls are TRBV7-2 and TRBJ2-1; 9 nucleotides align to TRBD1. The V segment lost 2 bases and the J segment 5 bases; nucleotides outside the gene matches: 16. CDR3 length equals 19 residues. Germline lookup yields CDR1 SGHTA and CDR2 FQGNSA. The DNA of the CDR3 is TGTGCCAGCAGCTTATTACAGGGGGCACTGATATCAGGGGACAATGAGCAGTTCTTC. Residues: CASSLLQGALISGDNEQFF.

This clone was counted a single time. The genes are TRBV6-5 and TRBJ1-2; 11 bases are shared with TRBD1. The V gene end was trimmed by 6 bases and the J gene end by 6 bases; junction bases not matched to a gene: 6. The length of the CDR3 is 14 residues. CDR1 and CDR2 from the germline V gene are MNHEY and SVGAGI. CDR3 loop: CASRVGQGVDGYTF. Written as DNA, the CDR3 is TGTGCCAGCAGGGTGGGACAGGGGGTGGATGGCTACACCTTC.

CDR3 nucleotide sequence: TGTGCCAGCAGCCGGACTAGCGCCTCGGGCGAGCAGTACTTC. As protein: CASSRTSASGEQYF. The chain employs TRBV7-3 and TRBJ2-7, with 9 bases matching TRBD2. Germline V gives CDR1 SGHTA, CDR2 FQGTGA. The CDR3 has 14 amino acids. With V trimmed by 5 bases and J by 6 bases, 8 bases remained unmatched.

The rearrangement uses TRBV5-1 and TRBJ2-3, with a possible D match to TRBD1 (6 bases). Germline assignment: CDR1 SGHRS and CDR2 YFSETQ. The CDR3 is made up of 13 amino acids. The V and J ends lost 3 bases and 3 bases respectively, with 8 bases between them. CDR3 in amino acids: CASSSGQTDTQYF. The CDR3 DNA is TGCGCCAGCAGCTCTGGACAGACAGATACGCAGTATTTT.

The chain employs TRBV18 and TRBJ1-1, with D maybe TRBD1 (5 bases). Germline V lookup: CDR1 KGHSH, CDR2 LQKENI. This CDR3 region has 14 residues. The V gene lost 3 bases and the J gene lost 6 bases, with 14 bases spanning the gap. Here the CDR3 DNA reads TGTGCCAGCTCACCTATAGGGGCTGCCCCTGAAGCTTTCTTT. Its translation: CASSPIGAAPEAFF.

This clone was seen only a few times. CDR3 amino acids: CAISESGLASSYNEQFF. CDR3 DNA sequence: TGTGCCATCAGTGAGTCCGGGCTAGCGAGCTCCTACAATGAGCAGTTCTTC. The chain joins TRBV10-3 to TRBJ2-1, with D tentatively TRBD2 (6 bases). The CDR3 contains 17 residues. Germline CDR1 reads ENHRY; CDR2 reads SYGVKD. V dropped 0 bases and J dropped 0 bases, with 12 bases sitting between them.

V usage is TRBV4-2 and J usage is TRBJ1-5; 10 positions agree with TRBD1. Per the germline V gene, CDR1 is LGHNA and CDR2 is YNFKEQ. The CDR3 loop spans 18 amino acids. J was trimmed by 0 bases and V by 2 bases; bases with no gene match: 7. The CDR3 sequence: CASSQPGQGINSNQPQHF. CDR3 coding DNA: TGTGCCAGCAGCCAACCGGGACAGGGGATTAATAGCAATCAGCCCCAGCATTTT.

The rearrangement joins TRBV3-1 (or the pseudogene TRBV3-2) to TRBJ1-3; 7 nucleotides line up with TRBD1. The CDR3 sequence is 16 residues long. Germline lookup yields CDR1 LGHDT and CDR2 YNNKEL (reference sequence). V was pared by 5 bases and J by 0 bases, with 7 bases of the junction left unmatched. The CDR3 is CASSDRAFLSGNTIYF. The CDR3 DNA is TGTGCCAGCAGCGACAGGGCCTTCCTCTCTGGAAACACCATATATTTT.

The J gene is TRBJ1-5, the V gene TRBV19; no clear D. The germline V and J ends were trimmed by 5 bases and 9 bases, with 11 bases remaining between them. There are 12 residues in the CDR3. Germline-derived CDR1 and CDR2 are LNHDA and SQIVND (reference sequence). As DNA, the CDR3 is TGTGCCAGTAGTCCACAACGGGGGCCCCAGCATTTT. Encoded protein: CASSPQRGPQHF. The whole variable domain, filled in from reference TRBV19 and TRBJ1-5, reads DGGITQSPKYLFRKEGQNVTLSCEQNLNHDAMYWYRQDPGQGLRLIYYSQIVNDFQKGDIAEGYSVSREKKESFPLTVTSAQKNPTAFYLCASSPQRGPQHFGDGTRLSIL.

The V gene is TRBV15, the J gene TRBJ2-7; TRBD2 matches 9 bases. From germline, CDR1 is LNHNV and CDR2 YYDKDF (reference sequence). V was pared by 5 bases and J by 6 bases, with 14 bases of the junction left unmatched. CDR3 size: 16 residues. The CDR3 DNA reads TGTGCCACCAGCGGGGGAGCGGGAGGTCTAATGAGCGAGCAGTACTTC. This sequence encodes CATSGGAGGLMSEQYF.

The V and J genes are TRBV24-1 and TRBJ2-1, with 8 bases lining up with TRBD2. CDR1 is KGHDR and CDR2 is SFDVKD in the germline V gene. V was clipped by 5 bases and J by 0 bases; unmatched bases: 2. The CDR3 has 15 residues. Written as DNA, the CDR3 is TGTGCCACCAGTGGAAGCGGGAGCTCCTACAATGAGCAGTTCTTC. It specifies CATSGSGSSYNEQFF.

This chain uses TRBV10-3 with TRBJ2-7, with 7 bases fitting TRBD1. J was trimmed by 3 bases and V by 8 bases; bases with no gene match: 7. In germline, CDR1 is ENHRY, CDR2 SYGVKD. The CDR3 totals 13 residues. CDR3 protein: CAIGQEMFYEQYF. CDR3 nucleotide sequence: TGTGCCATCGGACAGGAGATGTTCTACGAGCAGTACTTC.

The rearrangement links TRBV12-5 to TRBJ2-1; TRBD2 matches 7 bases. Germline CDR1 reads LGHNT; CDR2 reads FRNRAP. J was trimmed by 2 bases and V by 4 bases; bases with no gene match: 14. The CDR3 consists of 18 residues. The CDR3 spells CASGSSSGTTRAYNEQFF. Written as DNA, the CDR3 is TGTGCTAGTGGTTCTTCCTCCGGGACTACCAGGGCCTACAATGAGCAGTTCTTC.

The chain joins TRBV12-5 to TRBJ2-3, with a tentative D call TRBD2 (6 bases). This CDR3 is built from 14 residues. V was shortened by 5 bases and J by 0 bases, with 9 bases between the two germline ends. The germline gives CDR1 LGHNT, CDR2 FRNRAP. CDR3 nucleotide sequence: TGTGCTAGTGGTGCGGACTATAGCACAGATACGCAGTATTTT. Protein product: CASGADYSTDTQYF.

The chain carries TRBV5-4 and TRBJ2-3; 13 bases fit TRBD2. The CDR3 contains 16 residues. Trimming removed 5 bases from V and 6 bases from J; junction bases left unmatched: 9. Germline CDR1 is SGHNT and CDR2 is YYREEE (reference sequence). CDR3 residues: CASSITSGRAGDTQYF. The CDR3 region has the DNA TGTGCCAGCAGTATCACTAGCGGGAGGGCCGGGGATACGCAGTATTTT.

The V and J genes are TRBV12-5 and TRBJ2-5, with 7 bases identical to TRBD2. J lost 5 bases, V lost 5 bases, and 5 bases had no gene match. The CDR3 consists of 13 residues. Germline CDR1 is LGHNT and CDR2 is FRNRAP. CDR3 sequence (DNA): TGTGCTAGTGGTCCCCCCGGGGGGGAGACCCAGTACTTC. Protein product: CASGPPGGETQYF.